The entry below describes one T cell receptor (beta chain). This sample is part of a study of long-term antiretroviral therapy in people with HIV. CDR1 LNHDA and CDR2 SQIVND come from the germline V gene (reference sequence). This CDR3 has 15 amino acids. V was clipped by 0 bases and J by 3 bases, with 12 bases between them. The assay used was immunoSEQ (version v3.0), run at survey level. TCRdb keeps only in-frame clones here, not all; method: immunoSEQ multiplex PCR. The sample has 28,000 or so clones, 84% seen once. The chain combines TRBV19 with TRBJ2-7, with a possible D match to TRBD2 (6 bases). Material: unsorted PBMCs, obtained 0.4 years after starting antiretroviral therapy. This receptor was taken from a young man with HIV. CDR3 in DNA: TGTGCCAGTAGTATAGAGGAGGGGCCCAGCTACGAGCAGTACTTC. Translating gives CASSIEEGPSYEQYF. The full variable domain, with the rest looked up from reference TRBV19 and TRBJ2-7, is DGGITQSPKYLFRKEGQNVTLSCEQNLNHDAMYWYRQDPGQGLRLIYYSQIVNDFQKGDIAEGYSVSREKKESFPLTVTSAQKNPTAFYLCASSIEEGPSYEQYFGPGTRLTVT.